This section outlines one T cell receptor (beta chain) sequence together with its context. Its antigen is not identified. The record originates from a study of T cell responses to AZD1222 COVID-19 vaccine. The assay was immunoSEQ multiplex PCR, and TCRdb's table has in-frame clones only and misses some. Seen here are 120,000 to 150,000 clones, about 88% observed once, and the top ten hold 3% to 4%. V was clipped by 1 base and J by 10 bases; unmatched bases: 9. The CDR3 is made up of 16 amino acids. Germline-derived CDR1 and CDR2 are SGHRS and YFSETQ. It was second doses at about 4 or about 12 weeks that were pooled. The study's findings and limits: Unmutated regions of variants are reportedly targeted by nearly half of spike-specific TCRs. After the peak T cell response, and only then, were repertoires sampled. Only a handful of AZD1222 recipients were seropositive at baseline.

The genes are TRBV5-1 and TRBJ1-6; 9 bases agree with TRBD1. The TCR was taken from an adult who received the AZD1222 COVID-19 vaccine. Specimen: peripheral blood, collected 28 days after the second AZD1222 dose. The DNA of the CDR3 is TGCGCCAGCAGCTTGTTTTTAGACAGGGGGAAATCACCCCTCCACTTT. It yields the protein CASSLFLDRGKSPLHF.